The entry below describes one TCR beta chain. Its matching antigen is unknown. This entry comes from a study of identical twins. Study-wide findings and caveats: The study reached conclusions through statistical analysis that was cross-sectional, not following the same donors. Insertions were reduced in abundant cord blood beta clonotypes but not in memory repertoires.

cDNA molecules carried unique molecular identifiers, and template switching added a universal primer site. TCRdb processed the 5' RACE reads anew with MiXCR; each CDR3 protein has one entry. The repertoire holds fewer than 350,000 distinct CDR3 sequences, about 8.1% seen once, with over 2% in the top ten. Looked up from germline, CDR1 is SQVTM and CDR2 is ANQGSEA. This CDR3 comprises 15 residues. The ends lost 4 bases at V and 0 bases at J; junction bases unmatched: 6. These sequences were also reported in another study, on yellow fever vaccine responses in identical twins.

The V call is TRBV29-1, the J call TRBJ2-1; 7 positions agree with TRBD1. The sample was memory (CD45RO+) T cells sorted from blood. The sequence derives from a woman in her late teens or twenties in good health. CDR3 coding DNA: TGCAGCGTTGTGACAGGGCCCAGCTCCTACAATGAGCAGTTCTTC. It yields the protein CSVVTGPSSYNEQFF.